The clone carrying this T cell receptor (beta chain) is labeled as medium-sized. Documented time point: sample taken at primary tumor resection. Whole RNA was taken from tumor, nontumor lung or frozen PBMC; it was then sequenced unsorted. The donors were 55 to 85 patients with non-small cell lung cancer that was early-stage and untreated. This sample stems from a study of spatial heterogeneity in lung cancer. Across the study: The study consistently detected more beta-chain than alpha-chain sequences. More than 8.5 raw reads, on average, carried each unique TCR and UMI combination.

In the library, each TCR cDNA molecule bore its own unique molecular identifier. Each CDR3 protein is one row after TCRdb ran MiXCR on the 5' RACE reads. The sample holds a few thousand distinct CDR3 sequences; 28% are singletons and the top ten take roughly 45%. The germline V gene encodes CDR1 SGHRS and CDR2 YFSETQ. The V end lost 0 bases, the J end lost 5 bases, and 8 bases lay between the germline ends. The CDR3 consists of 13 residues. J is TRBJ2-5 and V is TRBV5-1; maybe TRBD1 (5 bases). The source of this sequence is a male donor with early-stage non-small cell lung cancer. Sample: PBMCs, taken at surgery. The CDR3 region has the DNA TGCGCCAGCAGCTTGGAGGGGCGCGAGACCCAGTACTTC. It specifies CASSLEGRETQYF.